One and the same sample provided the 17 T cell receptor beta chains below, sequenced in a study of radiation and T cells in renal cell carcinoma. Clones were sequenced by immunoSEQ multiplex PCR, and TCRdb holds only the in-frame ones, with some missing. The data contain some 43,000 clones, roughly 80% of them seen just once; the ten biggest clones take up 25% to 30%. The time point is: blood 4 weeks post-SBRT, at nephrectomy. Noted treatment: 15 Gy SBRT to primary tumor, nephrectomy 4 weeks later. Sample: blood, taken from a patient whose treatment included radiotherapy and nephrectomy. These receptors were collected from a woman in her seventies with renal cell carcinoma.

This clone was recorded only once. The chain joins TRBV29-1 to TRBJ1-4; D may be TRBD1 (6 bases). Germline V gives CDR1 SQVTM, CDR2 ANQGSEA. The CDR3 totals 13 residues. The ends were cut back, 7 bases at V and 5 bases at J, with 14 bases in the middle. This CDR3 is CSAADSTNEKLFF. The DNA for the CDR3 is TGCAGCGCCGCGGACAGTACCAATGAAAAACTGTTTTTT. The full variable domain, rest sourced from reference TRBV29-1 and TRBJ1-4, is SAVISQKPSRDICQRGTSLTIQCQVDSQVTMMFWYRQQPGQSLTLIATANQGSEATYESGFVIDKFPISRPNLTFSTLTVSNMSPEDSSIYLCSAADSTNEKLFFGSGTQLSVL.

CDR3 amino acids: CASSPGQGFTEAFF. The CDR3 DNA sequence: TGTGCCAGCAGCCCGGGACAGGGATTCACTGAAGCTTTCTTT. The chain combines TRBV7-6 with TRBJ1-1, with TRBD1 matching over 9 bases. The CDR3 sequence is 14 residues long. The V segment lost 5 bases and the J segment 4 bases; nucleotides outside the gene matches: 5. Looked up from germline, CDR1 is SGHVS and CDR2 is FNYEAQ.

The rearrangement joins TRBV27 to TRBJ1-5, with 7 bases that match TRBD1. V was clipped by 2 bases and J by 4 bases; unmatched bases: 2. The CDR3 length is 14 residues. Per germline, CDR1 MNHEY and CDR2 SMNVEV (reference sequence). DNA of the CDR3: TGTGCCAGCAGTTTAATGACAGGGAATCAGCCCCAGCATTTT. It yields the protein CASSLMTGNQPQHF.

This rearrangement joins TRBV7-2 to TRBJ2-5, with D possibly being TRBD1 or TRBD2 (5 bases each). V lost 5 bases and J lost 1, with 20 bases in between. The CDR3 totals 17 residues. Per the germline V gene, CDR1 is SGHTA and CDR2 is FQGNSA. The CDR3 nucleotides read TGTGCCAGCAGCACGACAGAGGGGTGGACGGCCCAAGAGACCCAGTACTTC. This encodes CASSTTEGWTAQETQYF.

This clone was seen just once. The rearrangement links TRBV14 to TRBJ2-7; TRBD2 matches 8 bases. This CDR3 is 15 amino acids long. The junction had 11 bases not matched to a gene; V was cut back by 4 bases and J by 6 bases. The V gene's germline CDR1 is SGHDN and CDR2 FVKESK. The CDR3 here is CASSPWRGVDSEQYF. The CDR3 coding sequence is TGTGCCAGCAGCCCCTGGCGGGGGGTAGACAGCGAGCAGTACTTC.

The chain recombines TRBV10-2 with TRBJ2-1; D is possibly TRBD1 (5 bases). CDR1 is WSHSY and CDR2 is SAAADI in the germline V gene. The V and J ends lost 2 bases and 3 bases respectively, with 14 bases between them. The CDR3 covers 16 residues. CDR3 loop: CASSERGLGFYNEQFF. The CDR3 nucleotides are TGCGCCAGCAGTGAGAGGGGTCTAGGGTTCTACAATGAGCAGTTCTTC.

V gene TRBV18 combines with J gene TRBJ2-7; 7 nucleotides line up with TRBD1. The germline CDR1 and CDR2 sequences are KGHSH and LQKENI. The trim removed 6 bases at V and 4 bases at J, leaving 9 bases unmatched. The CDR3 covers 14 residues. CDR3 nucleotide sequence: TGTGCCAGCTCTCGAGGAACAGGGGATTACGAGCAGTACTTC. Its protein product is CASSRGTGDYEQYF.

The chain has TRBV7-6 and TRBJ2-1, with D uncertain. CDR1 and CDR2 (germline): SGHVS, FNYEAQ. The CDR3 sequence is 13 residues long. Trimming removed 1 base from V and 3 bases from J, with 4 bases in between. CDR3 sequence (DNA): TGTGCCAGCAGCTTAGGGTTCTACAATGAGCAGTTCTTC. It is translated as CASSLGFYNEQFF.

V is TRBV7-6 and J is TRBJ1-6, with 9 bases lining up with TRBD1. V gave up 9 bases and J gave up 7 bases; unmatched junction bases: 7. CDR3 length: 14 residues. Germline CDR1 reads SGHVS; CDR2 reads FNYEAQ. This CDR3 is CASSSTGGNSPLHF. For the CDR3, the DNA is TGTGCCAGTTCTTCGACAGGGGGAAATTCACCCCTCCACTTT.

This sequence joins TRBV5-4 and TRBJ2-7, with 10 bases that match TRBD1. J lost 7 bases, V lost 4 bases, and 5 bases had no gene match. CDR3 length: 13 residues. Germline assignment: CDR1 SGHNT and CDR2 YYREEE (reference sequence). The CDR3 sequence is CASSGTGAGEQYF. CDR3 bases: TGTGCCAGCAGCGGGACAGGGGCAGGAGAGCAGTACTTC.

This clone showed up just a few times. The chain carries TRBV27 and TRBJ1-6, with D maybe TRBD1 (5 bases). The CDR3 covers 14 residues. The V end was cut by 5 bases, the J end by 10 bases, with 15 bases between. Germline CDR1 and CDR2: MNHEY and SMNVEV (reference sequence). The DNA of the CDR3 is TGTGCCAGCAGTCCCTCATCCGGGACCTCACCCCTCCACTTT. Translating gives CASSPSSGTSPLHF.

This sequence joins TRBV18 and TRBJ2-7, with 8 bases aligning to TRBD1. After removal of 3 bases from V and 2 bases from J, the junction contained 3 bases not matched to a gene. Per germline, CDR1 KGHSH and CDR2 LQKENI. This CDR3 has 14 residues. CDR3 loop: CASSPSGGPYEQYF. CDR3 DNA: TGTGCCAGCTCACCCTCAGGGGGCCCCTACGAGCAGTACTTC. Combining the CDR3 with reference TRBV18 and TRBJ2-7 gives the whole variable domain NAGVMQNPRHLVRRRGQEARLRCSPMKGHSHVYWYRQLPEEGLKFMVYLQKENIIDESGMPKERFSAEFPKEGPSILRIQQVVRGDSAAYFCASSPSGGPYEQYFGPGTRLTVT.

This clone was recorded once. V gene TRBV10-2 combines with J gene TRBJ2-7; D unclear. This CDR3 contains 11 residues. Trimming cost V 2 bases and J 5 bases, with 4 bases left between them. The V gene's germline CDR1 is WSHSY and CDR2 SAAADI. CDR3 loop: CASSEVNEQYF. Written as DNA, the CDR3 is TGCGCCAGCAGTGAGGTCAACGAGCAGTACTTC.

The genes are TRBV2 and TRBJ1-2; the D is unclear. CDR3 size: 13 residues. The V end was cut by 6 bases, the J end by 2 bases, with 10 bases between. CDR1 SNHLY and CDR2 FYNNEI come from the germline V gene. The CDR3 nucleotides are TGTGCCAGCAGGGGAGGGTTAAACTATGGCTACACCTTC. It is translated as CASRGGLNYGYTF.

V usage is TRBV28 and J usage is TRBJ1-4, with TRBD1 as a possible D gene (6 bases). The CDR3 is 15 residues long. Germline-derived CDR1 and CDR2 are MDHEN and SYDVKM. V was trimmed by 6 bases and J by 0 bases, leaving 11 bases between them. The CDR3 protein is CASSDGGATNEKLFF. CDR3 sequence (DNA): TGTGCCAGCAGCGACGGGGGCGCAACTAATGAAAAACTGTTTTTT.

The rearrangement links TRBV4-3 to TRBJ2-1; 13 nucleotides agree with TRBD2. The ends lost 0 bases at V and 3 bases at J; junction bases unmatched: 2. Germline values: CDR1 LGHNA, CDR2 YSLEER. The CDR3 covers 17 residues. The CDR3 DNA reads TGCGCCAGCAGCCAAGACTGGACTAGCGGGAGCTACAATGAGCAGTTCTTC. Translating it yields CASSQDWTSGSYNEQFF.

This chain uses TRBV11-1 with TRBJ2-1; D possibly corresponds to TRBD1 (7 bases). CDR3 length: 15 residues. Germline CDR1 reads SGHAT; CDR2 reads FQDESV (reference sequence). The ends were cut back, 1 base at V and 4 bases at J, with 11 bases in the middle. As DNA, the CDR3 is TGTGCCAGCAGCTTAGGCGGGACAGCTTACAATGAGCAGTTCTTC. This sequence encodes CASSLGGTAYNEQFF.